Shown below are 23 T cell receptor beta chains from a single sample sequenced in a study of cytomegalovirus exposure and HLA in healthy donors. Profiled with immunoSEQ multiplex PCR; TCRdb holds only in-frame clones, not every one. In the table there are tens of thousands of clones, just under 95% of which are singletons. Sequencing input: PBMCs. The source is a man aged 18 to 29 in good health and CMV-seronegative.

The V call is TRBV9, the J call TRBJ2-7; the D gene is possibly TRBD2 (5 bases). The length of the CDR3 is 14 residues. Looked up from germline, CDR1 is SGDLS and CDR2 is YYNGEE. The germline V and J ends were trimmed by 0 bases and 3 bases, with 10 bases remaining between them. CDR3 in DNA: TGTGCCAGCAGCGTAGGACGGGAAGACTACGAGCAGTACTTC. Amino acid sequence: CASSVGREDYEQYF. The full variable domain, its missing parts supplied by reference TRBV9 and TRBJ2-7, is DSGVTQTPKHLITATGQRVTLRCSPRSGDLSVYWYQQSLDQGLQFLIQYYNGEERAKGNILERFSAQQFPDLHSELNLSSLELGDSALYFCASSVGREDYEQYFGPGTRLTVT.

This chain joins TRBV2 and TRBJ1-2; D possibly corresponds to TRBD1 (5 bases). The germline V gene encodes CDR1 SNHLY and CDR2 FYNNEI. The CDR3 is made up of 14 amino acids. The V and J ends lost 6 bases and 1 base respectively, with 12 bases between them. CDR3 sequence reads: CASRAGRGNYGYTF. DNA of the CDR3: TGTGCCAGCAGAGCGGGACGAGGTAACTATGGCTACACCTTC.

CDR3 in DNA: TGCGCCAGCAGCCTGACTTCGGGGGTAGGAGCTGAAGCTTTCTTT. Protein product: CASSLTSGVGAEAFF. The chain couples TRBV5-1 to TRBJ1-1, with D possibly matching TRBD1 (5 bases). CDR3 size: 15 residues. The ends were cut back, 4 bases at V and 6 bases at J, with 19 bases in the middle. CDR1 and CDR2 from the germline V gene are SGHRS and YFSETQ.

CDR3 protein: CAWTRQLNGYTF. The CDR3 coding sequence is TGTGCCTGGACCCGACAGTTAAATGGCTACACCTTC. The chain is built from TRBV30 and TRBJ1-2; D is perhaps TRBD1 (5 bases). The CDR3 is 12 residues long. Deletions cut 4 bases from V and 6 bases from J, with 12 bases between. Germline CDR1 and CDR2: GTSNPN and SVGIG (reference sequence).

CDR3 amino acids: CASSLVGDRNEQFF. Here the CDR3 DNA reads TGTGCCAGCAGCTTGGTCGGGGATCGGAATGAGCAGTTCTTC. The chain is built from TRBV5-4 and TRBJ2-1, with a possible D match to TRBD2 (5 bases). There are 14 residues in the CDR3. Germline CDR1 is SGHNT and CDR2 is YYREEE (reference sequence). Deletions cut 0 bases from V and 7 bases from J, with 11 bases between. The full variable domain, rest sourced from reference TRBV5-4 and TRBJ2-1, is ETGVTQSPTHLIKTRGQQVTLRCSSQSGHNTVSWYQQALGQGPQFIFQYYREEENGRGNFPPRFSGLQFPNYSSELNVNALELDDSALYLCASSLVGDRNEQFFGPGTRLTVL.

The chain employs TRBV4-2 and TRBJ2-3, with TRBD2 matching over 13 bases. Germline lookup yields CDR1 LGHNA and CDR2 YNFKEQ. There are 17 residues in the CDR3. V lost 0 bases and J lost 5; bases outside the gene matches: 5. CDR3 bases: TGTGCCAGCAGCCAAGAACTAGCGGGAGGGCCGAAAGATACGCAGTATTTT. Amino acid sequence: CASSQELAGGPKDTQYF.

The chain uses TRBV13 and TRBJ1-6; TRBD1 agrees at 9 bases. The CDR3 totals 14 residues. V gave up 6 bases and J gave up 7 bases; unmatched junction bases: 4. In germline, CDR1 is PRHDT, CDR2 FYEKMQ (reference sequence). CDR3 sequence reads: CASRIQGANSPLHF. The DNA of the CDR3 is TGTGCCAGCAGAATACAGGGGGCAAATTCACCCCTCCACTTT.

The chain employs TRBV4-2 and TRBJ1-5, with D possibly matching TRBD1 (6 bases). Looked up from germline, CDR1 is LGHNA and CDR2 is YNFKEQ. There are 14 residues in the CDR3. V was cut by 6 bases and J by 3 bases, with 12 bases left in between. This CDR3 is CASRPTGYNQPQHF. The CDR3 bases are TGTGCCAGCAGACCTACAGGGTACAATCAGCCCCAGCATTTT.

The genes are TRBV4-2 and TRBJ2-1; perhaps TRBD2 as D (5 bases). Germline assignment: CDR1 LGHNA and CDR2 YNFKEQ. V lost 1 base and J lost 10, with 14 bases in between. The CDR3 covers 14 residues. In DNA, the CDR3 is TGTGCCAGCAGCCAAGGCGAATCCGGGAAAGAGCAGTTCTTC. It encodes CASSQGESGKEQFF.

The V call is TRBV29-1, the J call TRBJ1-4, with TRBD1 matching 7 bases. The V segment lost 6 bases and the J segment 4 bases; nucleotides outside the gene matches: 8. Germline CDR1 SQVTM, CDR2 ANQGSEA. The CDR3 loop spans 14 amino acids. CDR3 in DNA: TGCAGCGTGGAAAACAGGGGAGGTAATGAAAAACTGTTTTTT. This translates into CSVENRGGNEKLFF.

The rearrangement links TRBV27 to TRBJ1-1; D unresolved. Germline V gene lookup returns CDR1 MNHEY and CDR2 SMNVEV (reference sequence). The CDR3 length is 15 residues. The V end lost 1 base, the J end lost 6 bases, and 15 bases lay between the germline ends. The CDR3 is CASSLYPGRKAEAFF. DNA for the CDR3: TGTGCCAGCAGTTTATATCCAGGCCGAAAGGCTGAAGCTTTCTTT.

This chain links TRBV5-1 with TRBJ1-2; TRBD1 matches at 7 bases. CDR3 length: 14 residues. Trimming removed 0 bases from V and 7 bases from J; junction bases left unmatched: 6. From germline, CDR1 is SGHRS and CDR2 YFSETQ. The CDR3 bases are TGCGCCAGCAGCTTGGCCGGACAGGCGGCTGGCTACACCTTC. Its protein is CASSLAGQAAGYTF.

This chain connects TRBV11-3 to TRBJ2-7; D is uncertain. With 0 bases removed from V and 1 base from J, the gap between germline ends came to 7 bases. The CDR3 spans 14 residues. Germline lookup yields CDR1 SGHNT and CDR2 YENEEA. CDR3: CASSLDQASYEQYF. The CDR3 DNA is TGTGCCAGCAGCTTAGATCAGGCATCCTACGAGCAGTACTTC.

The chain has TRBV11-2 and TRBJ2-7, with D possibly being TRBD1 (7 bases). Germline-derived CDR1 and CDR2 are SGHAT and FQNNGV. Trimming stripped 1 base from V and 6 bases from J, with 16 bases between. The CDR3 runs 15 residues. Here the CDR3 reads CASSLVEGATREQYF. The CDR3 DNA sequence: TGTGCCAGCAGCTTAGTGGAGGGGGCAACCCGCGAGCAGTACTTC.

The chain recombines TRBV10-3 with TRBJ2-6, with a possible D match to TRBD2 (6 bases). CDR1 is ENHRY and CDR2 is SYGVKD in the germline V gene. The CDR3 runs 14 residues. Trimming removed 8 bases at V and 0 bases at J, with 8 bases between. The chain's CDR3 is CAIGGSSGANVLTF. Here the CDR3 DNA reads TGTGCCATCGGGGGGAGCTCTGGGGCCAACGTCCTGACTTTC.

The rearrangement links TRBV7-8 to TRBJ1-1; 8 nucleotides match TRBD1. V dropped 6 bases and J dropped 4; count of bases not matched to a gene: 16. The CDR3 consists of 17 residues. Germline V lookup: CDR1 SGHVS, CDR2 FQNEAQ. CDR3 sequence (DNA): TGTGCCAGCAGACCTACAACACAGGGGGGAAGAGGCACTGAAGCTTTCTTT. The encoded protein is CASRPTTQGGRGTEAFF.

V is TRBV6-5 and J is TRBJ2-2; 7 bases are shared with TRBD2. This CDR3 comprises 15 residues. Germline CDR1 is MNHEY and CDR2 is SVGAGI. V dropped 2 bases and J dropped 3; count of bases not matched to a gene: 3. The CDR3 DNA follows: TGTGCCAGCAGTTACGGGCTAGCGGACACCGGGGAGCTGTTTTTT. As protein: CASSYGLADTGELFF.

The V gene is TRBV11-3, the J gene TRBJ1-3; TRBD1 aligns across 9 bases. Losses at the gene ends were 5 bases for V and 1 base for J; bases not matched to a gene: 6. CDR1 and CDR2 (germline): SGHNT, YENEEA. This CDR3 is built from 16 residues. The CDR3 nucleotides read TGTGCCAGCAGCGGTACCGGGACAGGGTCTGGAAACACCATATATTTT. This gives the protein CASSGTGTGSGNTIYF.

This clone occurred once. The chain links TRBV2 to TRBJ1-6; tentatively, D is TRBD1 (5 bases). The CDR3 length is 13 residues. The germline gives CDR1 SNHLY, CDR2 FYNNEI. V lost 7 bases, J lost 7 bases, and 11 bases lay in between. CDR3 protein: CASTEGRNSPLHF. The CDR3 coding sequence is TGTGCCAGCACTGAGGGGAGAAATTCACCCCTCCACTTT.

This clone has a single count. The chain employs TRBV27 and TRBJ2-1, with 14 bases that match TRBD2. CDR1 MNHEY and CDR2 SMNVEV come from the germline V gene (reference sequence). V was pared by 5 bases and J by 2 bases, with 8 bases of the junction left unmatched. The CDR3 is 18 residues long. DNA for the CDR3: TGTGCCAGCAGTGGGACTAGCGGGAGAGGGCCACCCTACAATGAGCAGTTCTTC. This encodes CASSGTSGRGPPYNEQFF.

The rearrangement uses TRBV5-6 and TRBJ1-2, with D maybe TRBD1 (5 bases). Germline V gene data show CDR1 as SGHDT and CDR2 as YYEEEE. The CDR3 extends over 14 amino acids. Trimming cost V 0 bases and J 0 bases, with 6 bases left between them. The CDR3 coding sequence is TGTGCCAGCAGCTTGGCGGGGGCTAACTATGGCTACACCTTC. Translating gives CASSLAGANYGYTF. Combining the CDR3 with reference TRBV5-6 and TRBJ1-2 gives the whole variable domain DAGVTQSPTHLIKTRGQQVTLRCSPKSGHDTVSWYQQALGQGPQFIFQYYEEEERQRGNFPDRFSGHQFPNYSSELNVNALLLGDSALYLCASSLAGANYGYTFGSGTRLTVV.

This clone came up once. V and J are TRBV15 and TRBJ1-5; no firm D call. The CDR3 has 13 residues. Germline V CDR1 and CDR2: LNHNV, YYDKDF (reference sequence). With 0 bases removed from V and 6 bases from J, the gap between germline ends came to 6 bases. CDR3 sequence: CATSRDYVQPQHF. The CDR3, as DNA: TGTGCCACCAGCAGAGATTATGTTCAGCCCCAGCATTTT. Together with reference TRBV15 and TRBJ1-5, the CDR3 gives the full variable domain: DAMVIQNPRYQVTQFGKPVTLSCSQTLNHNVMYWYQQKSSQAPKLLFHYYDKDFNNEADTPDNFQSRRPNTSFCFLDIRSPGLGDTAMYLCATSRDYVQPQHFGDGTRLSIL.

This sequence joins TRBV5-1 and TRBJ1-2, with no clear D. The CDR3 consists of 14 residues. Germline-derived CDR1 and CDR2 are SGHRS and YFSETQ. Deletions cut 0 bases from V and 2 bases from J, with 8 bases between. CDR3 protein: CASSLGQPNYGYTF. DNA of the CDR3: TGCGCCAGCAGCTTGGGACAACCAAACTATGGCTACACCTTC.